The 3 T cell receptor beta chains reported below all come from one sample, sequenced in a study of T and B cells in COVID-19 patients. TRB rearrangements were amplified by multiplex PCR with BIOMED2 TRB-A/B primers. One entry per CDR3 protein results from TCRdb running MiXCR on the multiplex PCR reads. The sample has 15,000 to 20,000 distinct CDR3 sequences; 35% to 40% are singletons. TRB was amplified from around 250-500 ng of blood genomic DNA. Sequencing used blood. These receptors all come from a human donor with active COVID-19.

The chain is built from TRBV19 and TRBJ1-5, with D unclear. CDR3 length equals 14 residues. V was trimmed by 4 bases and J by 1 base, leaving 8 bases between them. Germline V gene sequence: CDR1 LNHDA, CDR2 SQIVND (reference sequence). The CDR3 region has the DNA TGTGCCAGTAGTACCACAGCGAGCAATCAGCCCCAGCATTTT. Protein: CASSTTASNQPQHF.

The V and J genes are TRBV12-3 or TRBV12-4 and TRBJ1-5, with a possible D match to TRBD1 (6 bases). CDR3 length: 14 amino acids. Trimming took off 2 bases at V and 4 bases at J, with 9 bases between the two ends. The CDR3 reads CASSLQRGNQPQHF. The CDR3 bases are TGTGCCAGCAGTTTACAAAGGGGGAATCAGCCCCAGCATTTT.

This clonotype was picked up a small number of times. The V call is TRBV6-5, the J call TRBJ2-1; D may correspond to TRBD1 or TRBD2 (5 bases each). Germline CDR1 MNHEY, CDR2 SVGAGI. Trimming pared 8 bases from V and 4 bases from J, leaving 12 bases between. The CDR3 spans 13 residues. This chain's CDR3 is CASQGVPYNEQFF. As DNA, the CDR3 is TGTGCCAGCCAGGGAGTCCCTTACAATGAGCAGTTCTTC.